This entry describes one T cell receptor beta chain. Its specificity is not known. This CDR3 is built from 14 residues. The J segment lost 6 bases and the V segment lost 4 bases, leaving 8 bases of the junction unmatched. CDR1 and CDR2 from the germline V gene are LNHDA and SQIVND (reference sequence). During the collection period, no donor immune events like infections were recorded. Measured with immunoSEQ multiplex PCR; TCRdb has only the in-frame clones, and not every one. This sample has about 130,000 clones; 75% to 90% occur once, and the top ten carry around 8.4%. This entry is derived from a study of identifying expanded T cells in peripheral blood. The study's findings and limits: Clone count variance between roughly 2-week samples rose with total template count. Differentially abundant clones: roughly 1.3 between replicates, about 16 at two to three weeks, less than 20 at four.

The chain links TRBV19 to TRBJ1-2; the match to TRBD1 covers 7 bases. Input material: blood. The clonotype comes from a person aged 18 to 70 in good health. CDR3 region: CASSKGQPLDGYTF. Here the CDR3 DNA reads TGTGCCAGTAGTAAGGGACAGCCCTTGGATGGCTACACCTTC.